Listed below are T cell receptor beta chains from one sample, sequenced in a study of blood T cell repertoires in COVID-19. Measured with immunoSEQ multiplex PCR; TCRdb has only the in-frame clones, and not every one. This repertoire shows some 490,000 clones, 70% to 90% found once; its top ten account for approximately 2.9%. Sequenced: peripheral blood. Receptors were obtained from a human donor in a cohort sampled during active COVID-19. Each CDR3 is given with its conserved first and last residue. The D gene is left open where the match is weak. Expanded clones are given a class, and other clones once, few, many or no size at all.

>TRBJ2-1|TRBV6-6|TRBD2|few
TGTGCCAGCAGGAGAAAGCGGGAGGGCGGCAATGAGCAGTTCTTC
CASRRKREGGNEQFF
>TRBJ2-2|TRBV5-1|TRBD1|NA
TGCGCCAGCAGCGTCCAGGGGGCGAACACCGGGGAGCTGTTTTTT
CASSVQGANTGELFF
>TRBJ2-1|TRBV7-8|NA|NA
TGTGCCAGCAGCTTAGTCGGCAGGGCAGTTAATGAGCAGTTCTTC
CASSLVGRAVNEQFF
>TRBJ1-2|TRBV7-9|TRBD1|NA
TGTGCCAGCAGCCTTACCCCCGGGACAGGGTCTAACTATGGCTACACCTTC
CASSLTPGTGSNYGYTF
>TRBJ2-7|TRBV3-1/TRBV3-2|NA|NA
TGTGCCAGCAGCCAAGAGGGAACTAGCCTGAGCGGTAAGCAGTACTTC
CASSQEGTSLSGKQYF
>TRBJ1-2|TRBV19|NA|NA
TGTGCCAGTAGTGACAGTAACTATGGCTACACCTTC
CASSDSNYGYTF
>TRBJ1-2|TRBV20-1|NA|NA
TGCAGTGCTGGAGGGGGGGTTCGCTACACCTTC
CSAGGGVRYTF
>TRBJ2-6|TRBV7-2|NA|NA
TGTGCCAGCAGCCCCAGGGGTGGGGCCAACGTCCTGACTTTC
CASSPRGGANVLTF
>TRBJ1-1|TRBV19|NA|NA
TGTGCCAGTAGTTCCAGGGGACGGAACACTGAAGCTTTCTTT
CASSSRGRNTEAFF
>TRBJ1-1|TRBV28|NA|NA
TGTGCCAGCAGTCACCCCCCGGGGGGAGCTTTCTTT
CASSHPPGGAFF